The 23 T cell receptor beta chains below come from one sample, sequenced in a study of T cells after yellow fever vaccination. TCRdb re-called the 5' RACE reads with MiXCR, one entry per CDR3 protein. The sample includes some 350,000 distinct CDR3 sequences, approximately 4% of them seen just once. Sequenced here: PBMCs, sampled 5 days after the yellow fever booster vaccination. The receptors derive from a man between 18 and 29 years old who received the YFV17D yellow fever vaccine.

This clonotype has a count of ten or more. The chain couples TRBV5-1 to TRBJ2-2, with D hard to call. The CDR3 contains 15 residues. CDR1 and CDR2 from the germline V gene are SGHRS and YFSETQ. Deletions cut 0 bases from V and 3 bases from J, with 9 bases between. The DNA for the CDR3 is TGCGCCAGCAGCTTGGCCCGAGCCCACACCGGGGAGCTGTTTTTT. It specifies CASSLARAHTGELFF.

This chain uses TRBV6-6 with TRBJ2-7; 8 bases fit TRBD2. This CDR3 has 14 amino acids. Trimming removed 7 bases from V and 2 bases from J; junction bases left unmatched: 7. The germline V gene encodes CDR1 MNHNY and CDR2 SVGAGI (reference sequence). This CDR3 is CASTGGGPAYEQYF. CDR3 sequence (DNA): TGTGCCAGCACCGGGGGGGGGCCGGCCTACGAGCAGTACTTC.

This clonotype showed up just a few times. The V and J genes are TRBV7-2 and TRBJ1-6; tentatively, D is TRBD1 (5 bases). The V gene's germline CDR1 is SGHTA and CDR2 FQGNSA. V was cut by 7 bases and J by 7 bases, with 20 bases left in between. CDR3 length equals 16 residues. CDR3 in amino acids: CASTPPGAGRNSPLHF. CDR3 DNA sequence: TGTGCCAGCACCCCCCCTGGGGCAGGAAGGAATTCACCCCTCCACTTT.

Many counts were recorded for this clonotype. The chain employs TRBV18 and TRBJ2-1; D not certain. Trimming removed 0 bases at V and 12 bases at J, with 9 bases between. Germline CDR1 is KGHSH and CDR2 is LQKENI. The CDR3 loop spans 12 amino acids. CDR3 bases: TGTGCCAGCTCACCACCGATGTCTGCGCAGTTCTTC. As protein: CASSPPMSAQFF.

This clonotype was seen a handful of times. The chain joins TRBV9 to TRBJ2-5, with a weak D call TRBD2 (6 bases). The CDR3 has 14 residues. V shed 5 bases and J shed 5 bases, with 16 bases lying between them. Germline V gives CDR1 SGDLS, CDR2 YYNGEE. This chain's CDR3 is CASSASGRKETQYF. Here the CDR3 DNA reads TGTGCCAGCAGTGCTTCCGGGAGAAAGGAGACCCAGTACTTC.

This clonotype occurred a few times. The rearrangement joins TRBV7-2 to TRBJ1-1; tentatively, D is TRBD1 (5 bases). The CDR3 is 14 residues long. Trimming removed 4 bases at V and 4 bases at J, with 13 bases between. CDR1 and CDR2 from the germline V gene are SGHTA and FQGNSA. CDR3 coding DNA: TGTGCCAGCAGCTACCTCAGGGAGGGCACTGAAGCTTTCTTT. Protein product: CASSYLREGTEAFF.

The table lists this clonotype with a few counts. The V and J genes are TRBV28 and TRBJ2-7, with D perhaps matching TRBD1 (5 bases). Trimming shortened V by 6 bases and J by 5 bases, and 11 bases separated the two germline ends. CDR3 length: 12 amino acids. Germline lookup yields CDR1 MDHEN and CDR2 SYDVKM. In nucleotides, the CDR3 is TGTGCCAGCAGGAACTCAGGGCACGAGCAGTACGTC. Protein product: CASRNSGHEQYV.

This rearrangement joins TRBV7-9 to TRBJ2-1, with 12 bases matching TRBD2. Germline V gene data show CDR1 as SEHNR and CDR2 as FQNEAQ (reference sequence). The CDR3 has 20 residues. Trimming removed 5 bases from V and 2 bases from J; junction bases left unmatched: 16. The CDR3 DNA reads TGTGCCAGCAGCCTTAAAGGACTAGCGGGATCGGGCAGCACCTACAATGAGCAGTTCTTC. It specifies CASSLKGLAGSGSTYNEQFF.

The rearrangement joins TRBV6-2 or TRBV6-3 to TRBJ2-7; TRBD1 aligns across 8 bases. J was trimmed by 7 bases and V by 2 bases; bases with no gene match: 10. The germline V gene encodes CDR1 MNHEY and CDR2 SVGEGT. This CDR3 contains 15 residues. The chain's CDR3 is CASSYTGTGQWEQYF. CDR3 in DNA: TGTGCCAGCAGTTACACCGGGACAGGACAATGGGAGCAGTACTTC.

This clonotype was seen a few times. The chain has TRBV29-1 and TRBJ1-1; no clear D gene. Germline V gene sequence: CDR1 SQVTM, CDR2 ANQGSEA. The CDR3 loop spans 13 amino acids. V was trimmed by 7 bases and J by 1 base, leaving 13 bases between them. This chain's CDR3 is CSAGRSSNTEAFF. DNA for the CDR3: TGCAGCGCCGGACGGAGCTCGAACACTGAAGCTTTCTTT.

This chain links TRBV7-8 with TRBJ1-2; no reliable D call. V was clipped by 1 base and J by 0 bases, with 9 bases between them. There are 15 residues in the CDR3. Germline V lookup: CDR1 SGHVS, CDR2 FQNEAQ. This chain's CDR3 is CASSLDGWANYGYTF. CDR3 nucleotides: TGTGCCAGCAGCTTAGACGGATGGGCTAACTATGGCTACACCTTC.

The chain has TRBV5-1 and TRBJ2-2; tentative D call: TRBD1 (5 bases). V lost 4 bases, J lost 2 bases, and 9 bases lay in between. Germline V lookup: CDR1 SGHRS, CDR2 YFSETQ. The length of the CDR3 is 14 residues. Here the CDR3 DNA reads TGCGCCAGCAGCGGTGGACACAACACCGGGGAGCTGTTTTTT. It yields the protein CASSGGHNTGELFF.

This clonotype occurred a few times. V is TRBV7-2 and J is TRBJ2-1; a weak D match, TRBD1 (6 bases). The length of the CDR3 is 16 residues. Trimming cost V 4 bases and J 4 bases, with 17 bases left between them. Germline loops: CDR1 SGHTA, CDR2 FQGNSA. CDR3 sequence: CASSSTGWGRYNEQFF. The CDR3 DNA is TGTGCCAGCAGCTCTACAGGGTGGGGCCGATACAATGAGCAGTTCTTC.

This clonotype was detected many times. The chain is built from TRBV20-1 and TRBJ2-3; 7 nucleotides match TRBD1. V lost 3 bases and J lost 1; bases outside the gene matches: 13. Germline CDR1 is DFQATT and CDR2 is SNEGSKA (reference sequence). The CDR3 is 17 amino acids. Written as DNA, the CDR3 is TGCAGTGCTAGTGGCCCCGGGACAGCGTCTCGCACAGATACGCAGTATTTT. Amino acid sequence: CSASGPGTASRTDTQYF.

A few counts support this clonotype. The J gene is TRBJ1-1, the V gene TRBV6-2 or TRBV6-3, with D perhaps matching TRBD1 (5 bases). This CDR3 has 16 residues. V was shortened by 0 bases and J by 4 bases, with 15 bases between the two germline ends. CDR1 and CDR2 from the germline V gene are MNHEY and SVGEGT. The CDR3 reads CASSYSKNWRGTEAFF. CDR3 coding DNA: TGTGCCAGCAGTTACTCGAAGAATTGGAGGGGCACTGAAGCTTTCTTT.

This chain uses TRBV4-1 with TRBJ2-7; 7 positions match TRBD1. This CDR3 is 15 amino acids long. Trimming cost V 1 base and J 6 bases; bases outside gene matches: 9. Germline CDR1 is MGHRA and CDR2 is YSYEKL. CDR3 DNA: TGCGCCAGCAGCCAAGCAGGACAGGTCTTAGCCGAGCAGTACGTC. Its protein product is CASSQAGQVLAEQYV.

The V gene is TRBV28, the J gene TRBJ2-2; D may be TRBD2 (5 bases). The CDR3 covers 12 residues. CDR1 MDHEN and CDR2 SYDVKM come from the germline V gene. V lost 6 bases to trimming and J lost 6 bases, with 8 bases between them. In nucleotides, the CDR3 is TGTGCCAGCAGAGGGAGATCCGGGGAGCTGTTTTTT. Translated, it gives CASRGRSGELFF.

This clonotype was picked up a small number of times. The V call is TRBV24-1, the J call TRBJ1-1; 8 bases fit TRBD1. With V trimmed by 7 bases and J by 4 bases, 7 bases remained unmatched. This CDR3 comprises 14 residues. Germline V gives CDR1 KGHDR, CDR2 SFDVKD. CDR3 in amino acids: CATRSGGEGTEAFF. The CDR3 nucleotides are TGTGCCACCAGATCAGGGGGCGAGGGCACTGAAGCTTTCTTT.

Only a few counts were recorded for this clonotype. The rearrangement links TRBV27 to TRBJ2-7; possibly TRBD1 for D (6 bases). Germline V lookup: CDR1 MNHEY, CDR2 SMNVEV (reference sequence). CDR3 length: 15 residues. V was clipped by 5 bases and J by 0 bases, with 14 bases between them. The CDR3 here is CASSPRGISSYEQYV. The DNA of the CDR3 is TGTGCCAGCAGTCCTAGGGGGATTAGCTCCTACGAGCAGTACGTC.

The gene calls are TRBV4-3 and TRBJ2-7; D is perhaps TRBD2 (6 bases). The germline V gene has CDR1 LGHNA and CDR2 YSLEER. The CDR3 runs 15 residues. Trimming removed 3 bases from V and 3 bases from J, with 15 bases in between. The CDR3 reads CASSQTAGSSYEQYF. Written as DNA, the CDR3 is TGCGCCAGCAGCCAGACCGCGGGATCTAGCTACGAGCAGTACTTC.

This clonotype was seen only a few times. This sequence joins TRBV11-2 and TRBJ2-2; no definite D call. With 1 base removed from V and 7 bases from J, the gap between germline ends came to 7 bases. Germline V CDR1 and CDR2: SGHAT, FQNNGV. This CDR3 has 13 amino acids. DNA of the CDR3: TGTGCCAGCAGCTTAGGGATCGACGGGGAGCTGTTTTTT. It is translated as CASSLGIDGELFF.

The table lists this clonotype with many counts. The chain recombines TRBV7-9 with TRBJ1-1; D call uncertain. The CDR3 loop spans 13 amino acids. With 1 base removed from V and 11 bases from J, the gap between germline ends came to 14 bases. Per the germline V gene, CDR1 is SEHNR and CDR2 is FQNEAQ (reference sequence). The CDR3 loop reads CASSLEVFGVAFF. CDR3 nucleotides: TGTGCCAGCAGCTTAGAGGTGTTCGGTGTTGCTTTCTTT.

This clonotype was observed many times. This chain joins TRBV20-1 and TRBJ2-1; unclear D gene. The CDR3 spans 13 residues. Per germline, CDR1 DFQATT and CDR2 SNEGSKA (reference sequence). V lost 0 bases, J lost 5 bases, and 8 bases lay in between. CDR3 loop: CSARDRQDNEQFF. The CDR3 region has the DNA TGCAGTGCTAGAGATCGGCAGGACAATGAGCAGTTCTTC.